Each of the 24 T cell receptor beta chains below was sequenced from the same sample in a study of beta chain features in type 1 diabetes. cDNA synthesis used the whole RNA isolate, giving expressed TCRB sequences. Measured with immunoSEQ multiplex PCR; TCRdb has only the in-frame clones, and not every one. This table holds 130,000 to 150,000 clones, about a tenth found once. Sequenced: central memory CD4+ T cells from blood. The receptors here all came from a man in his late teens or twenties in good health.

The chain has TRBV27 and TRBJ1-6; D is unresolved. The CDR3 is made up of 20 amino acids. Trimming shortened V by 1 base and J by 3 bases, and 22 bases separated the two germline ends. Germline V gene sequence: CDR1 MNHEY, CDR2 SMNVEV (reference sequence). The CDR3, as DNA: TGTGCCAGCAGTTTATTTTTCACGCCGACGAGGCCCAACTATAATTCACCCCTCCACTTT. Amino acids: CASSLFFTPTRPNYNSPLHF.

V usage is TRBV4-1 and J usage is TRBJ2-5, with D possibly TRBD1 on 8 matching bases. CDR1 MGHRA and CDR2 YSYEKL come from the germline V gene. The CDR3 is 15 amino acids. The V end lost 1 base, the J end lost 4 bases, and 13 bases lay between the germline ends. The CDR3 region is CASSQAQGGLETQYF. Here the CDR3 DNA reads TGCGCCAGCAGCCAAGCACAGGGGGGGTTAGAGACCCAGTACTTC.

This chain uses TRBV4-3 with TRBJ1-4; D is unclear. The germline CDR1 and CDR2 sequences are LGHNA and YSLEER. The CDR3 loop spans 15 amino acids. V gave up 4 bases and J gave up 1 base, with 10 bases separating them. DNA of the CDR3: TGCGCCAGCAGCCCGCGGATCGTAACTAATGAAAAACTGTTTTTT. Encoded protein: CASSPRIVTNEKLFF.

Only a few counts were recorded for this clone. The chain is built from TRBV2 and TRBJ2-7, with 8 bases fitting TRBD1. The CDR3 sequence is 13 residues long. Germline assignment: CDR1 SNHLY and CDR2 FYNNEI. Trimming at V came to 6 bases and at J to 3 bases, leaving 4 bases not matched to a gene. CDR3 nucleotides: TGTGCCAGCAGGGACGACAGGGGCTACGAGCAGTACTTC. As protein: CASRDDRGYEQYF.

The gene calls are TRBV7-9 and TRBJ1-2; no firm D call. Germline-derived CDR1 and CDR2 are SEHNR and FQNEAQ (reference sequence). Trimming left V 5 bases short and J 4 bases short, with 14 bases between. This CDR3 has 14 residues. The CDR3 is CASSPPGESYGYTF. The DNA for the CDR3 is TGTGCCAGCAGCCCCCCCGGGGAGAGCTATGGCTACACCTTC.

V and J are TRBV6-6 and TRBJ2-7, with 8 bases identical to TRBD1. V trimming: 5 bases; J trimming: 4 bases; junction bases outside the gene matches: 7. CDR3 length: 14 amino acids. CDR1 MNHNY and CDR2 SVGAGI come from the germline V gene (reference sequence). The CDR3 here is CASSRQGSSYEQYF. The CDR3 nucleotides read TGTGCCAGCAGTCGACAGGGGTCGTCATACGAGCAGTACTTC.

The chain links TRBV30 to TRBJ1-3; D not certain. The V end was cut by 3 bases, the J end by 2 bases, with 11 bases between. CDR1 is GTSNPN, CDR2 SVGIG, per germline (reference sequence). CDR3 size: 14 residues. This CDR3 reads CAWSTDFPGNTIYF. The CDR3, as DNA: TGTGCCTGGAGCACAGATTTTCCTGGAAACACCATATATTTT. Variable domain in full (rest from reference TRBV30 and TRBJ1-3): SQTIHQWPATLVQPVGSPLSLECTVEGTSNPNLYWYRQAAGRGLQLLFYSVGIGQISSEVPQNLSASRPQDRQFILSSKKLLLSDSGFYLCAWSTDFPGNTIYFGEGSWLTVV.

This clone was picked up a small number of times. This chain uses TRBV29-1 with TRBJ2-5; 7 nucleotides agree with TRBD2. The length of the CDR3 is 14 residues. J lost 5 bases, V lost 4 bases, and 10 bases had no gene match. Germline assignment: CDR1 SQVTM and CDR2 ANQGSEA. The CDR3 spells CSVVGASGGETQYF. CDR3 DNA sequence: TGCAGCGTTGTCGGGGCTAGCGGTGGGGAGACCCAGTACTTC.

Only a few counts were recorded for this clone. CDR3 loop: CASTSGGATDTQYF. In DNA form, the CDR3 reads TGTGCCAGCACTAGCGGGGGGGCCACAGATACGCAGTATTTT. V and J are TRBV9 and TRBJ2-3, with 12 bases lining up with TRBD2. V trimming: 6 bases; J trimming: 2 bases; junction bases outside the gene matches: 1. Germline V lookup: CDR1 SGDLS, CDR2 YYNGEE. The CDR3 is 14 residues long.

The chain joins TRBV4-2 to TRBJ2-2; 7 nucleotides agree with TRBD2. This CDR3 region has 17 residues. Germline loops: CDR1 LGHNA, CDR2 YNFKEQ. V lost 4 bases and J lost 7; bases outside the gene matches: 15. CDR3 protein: CASSPGTGLGANGELFF. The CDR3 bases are TGTGCCAGCAGCCCAGGAACCGGACTAGGGGCTAACGGGGAGCTGTTTTTT.

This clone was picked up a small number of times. CDR3 in amino acids: CASSRTGYGETQYF. The CDR3 bases are TGTGCCAGCAGTAGGACAGGGTACGGAGAGACCCAGTACTTC. The chain links TRBV5-6 to TRBJ2-5, with 8 bases aligning to TRBD1. The J segment lost 4 bases and the V segment lost 5 bases, leaving 7 bases of the junction unmatched. Germline V lookup: CDR1 SGHDT, CDR2 YYEEEE. This CDR3 is 14 amino acids long. Filled out from reference TRBV5-6 and TRBJ2-5, the complete variable domain reads DAGVTQSPTHLIKTRGQQVTLRCSPKSGHDTVSWYQQALGQGPQFIFQYYEEEERQRGNFPDRFSGHQFPNYSSELNVNALLLGDSALYLCASSRTGYGETQYFGPGTRLLVL.

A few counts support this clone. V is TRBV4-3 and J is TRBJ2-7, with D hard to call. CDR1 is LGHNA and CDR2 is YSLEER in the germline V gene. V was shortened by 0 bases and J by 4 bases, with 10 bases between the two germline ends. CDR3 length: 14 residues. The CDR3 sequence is CASSQDRSGYEQYF. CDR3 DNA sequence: TGCGCCAGCAGCCAAGATAGGTCGGGTTACGAGCAGTACTTC.

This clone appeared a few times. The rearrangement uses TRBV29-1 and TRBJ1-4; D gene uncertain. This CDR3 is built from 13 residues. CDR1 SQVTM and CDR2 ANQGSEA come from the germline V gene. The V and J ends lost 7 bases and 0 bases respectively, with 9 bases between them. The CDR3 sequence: CSGRSSTNEKLFF. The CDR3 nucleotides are TGCAGCGGCCGGAGTTCAACTAATGAAAAACTGTTTTTT.

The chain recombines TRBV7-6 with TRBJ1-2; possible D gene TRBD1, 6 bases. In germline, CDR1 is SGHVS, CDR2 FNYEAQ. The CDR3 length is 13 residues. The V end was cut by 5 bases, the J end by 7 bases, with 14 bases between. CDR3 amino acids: CASSPGTSSGYTF. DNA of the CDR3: TGTGCCAGCAGCCCCGGGACATCATCTGGCTACACCTTC.

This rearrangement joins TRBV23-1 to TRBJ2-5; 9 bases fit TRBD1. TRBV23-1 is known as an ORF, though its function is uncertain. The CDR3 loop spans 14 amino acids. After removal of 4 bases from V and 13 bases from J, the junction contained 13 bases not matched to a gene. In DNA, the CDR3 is TGCGCCAGCAGTCCAAACAGGGGGCCCTTTACCTTGTACTTC. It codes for CASSPNRGPFTLYF.

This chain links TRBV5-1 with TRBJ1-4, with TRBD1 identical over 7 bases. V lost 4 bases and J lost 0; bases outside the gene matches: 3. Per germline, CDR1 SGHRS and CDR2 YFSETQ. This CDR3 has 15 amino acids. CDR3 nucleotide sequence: TGCGCCAGCAGCATGCAGGGGGCAACTAATGAAAAACTGTTTTTT. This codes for CASSMQGATNEKLFF. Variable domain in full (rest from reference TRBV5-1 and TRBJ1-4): KAGVTQTPRYLIKTRGQQVTLSCSPISGHRSVSWYQQTPGQGLQFLFEYFSETQRNKGNFPGRFSGRQFSNSRSEMNVSTLELGDSALYLCASSMQGATNEKLFFGSGTQLSVL.

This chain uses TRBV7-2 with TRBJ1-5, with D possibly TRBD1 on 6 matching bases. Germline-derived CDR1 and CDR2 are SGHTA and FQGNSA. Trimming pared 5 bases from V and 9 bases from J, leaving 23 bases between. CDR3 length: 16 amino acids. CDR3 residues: CASSLGPTGFGAPQHF. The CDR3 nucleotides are TGTGCCAGCAGCCTAGGCCCGACAGGATTTGGGGCGCCCCAGCATTTT.

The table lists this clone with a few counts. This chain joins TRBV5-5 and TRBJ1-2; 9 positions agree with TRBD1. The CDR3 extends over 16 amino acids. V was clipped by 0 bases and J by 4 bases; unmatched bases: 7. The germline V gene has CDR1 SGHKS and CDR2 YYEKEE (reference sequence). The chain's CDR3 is CASSLDGQGIGYGYTF. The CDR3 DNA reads TGTGCCAGCAGCTTGGATGGACAGGGGATCGGCTATGGCTACACCTTC.

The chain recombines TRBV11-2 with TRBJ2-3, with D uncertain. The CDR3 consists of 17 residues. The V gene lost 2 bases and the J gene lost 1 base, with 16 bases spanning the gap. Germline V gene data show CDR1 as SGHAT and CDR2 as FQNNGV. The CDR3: CASSLSGRNPGTDTQYF. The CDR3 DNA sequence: TGTGCCAGCAGCTTATCCGGTCGAAACCCGGGCACAGATACGCAGTATTTT. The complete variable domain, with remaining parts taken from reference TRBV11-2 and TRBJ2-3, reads EAGVAQSPRYKIIEKRQSVAFWCNPISGHATLYWYQQILGQGPKLLIQFQNNGVVDDSQLPKDRFSAERLKGVDSTLKIQPAKLEDSAVYLCASSLSGRNPGTDTQYFGPGTRLTVL.

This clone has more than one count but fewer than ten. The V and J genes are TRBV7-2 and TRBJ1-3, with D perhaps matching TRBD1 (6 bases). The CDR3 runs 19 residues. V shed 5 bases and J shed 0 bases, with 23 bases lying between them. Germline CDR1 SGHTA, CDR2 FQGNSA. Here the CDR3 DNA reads TGTGCCAGCAGCCGAAATCCAGGGGCACCGAAAACCTCTGGAAACACCATATATTTT. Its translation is CASSRNPGAPKTSGNTIYF.

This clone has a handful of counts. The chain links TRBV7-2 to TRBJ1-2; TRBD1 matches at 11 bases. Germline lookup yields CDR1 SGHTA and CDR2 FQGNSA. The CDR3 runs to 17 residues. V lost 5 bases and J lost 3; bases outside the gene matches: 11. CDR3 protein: CASSLGLGTGGDYGYTF. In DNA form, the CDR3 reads TGTGCCAGCAGCCTAGGCCTGGGGACAGGGGGGGACTATGGCTACACCTTC. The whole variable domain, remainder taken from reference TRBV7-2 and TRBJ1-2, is GAGVSQSPSNKVTEKGKDVELRCDPISGHTALYWYRQSLGQGLEFLIYFQGNSAPDKSGLPSDRFSAERTGGSVSTLTIQRTQQEDSAVYLCASSLGLGTGGDYGYTFGSGTRLTVV.

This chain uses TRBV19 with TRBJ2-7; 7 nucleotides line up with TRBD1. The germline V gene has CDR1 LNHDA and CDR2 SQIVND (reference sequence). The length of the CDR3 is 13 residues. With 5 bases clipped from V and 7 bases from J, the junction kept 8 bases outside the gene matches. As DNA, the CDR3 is TGTGCCAGTAGTCCAGGACAGGCCGGGGAGCAGTACTTC. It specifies CASSPGQAGEQYF.

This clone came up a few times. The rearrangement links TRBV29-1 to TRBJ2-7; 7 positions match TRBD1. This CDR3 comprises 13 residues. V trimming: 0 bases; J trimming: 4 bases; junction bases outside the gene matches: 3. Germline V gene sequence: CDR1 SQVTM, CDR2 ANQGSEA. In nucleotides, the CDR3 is TGCAGCGTTGAAGAAGGGGGCGTATACGAGCAGTACTTC. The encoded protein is CSVEEGGVYEQYF.

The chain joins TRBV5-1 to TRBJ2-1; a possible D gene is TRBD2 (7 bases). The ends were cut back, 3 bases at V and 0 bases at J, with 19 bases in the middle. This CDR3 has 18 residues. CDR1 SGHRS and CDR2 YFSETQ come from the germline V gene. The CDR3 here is CASSSGGPDRSSYNEQFF. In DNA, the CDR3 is TGCGCCAGCAGCTCGGGGGGACCAGACAGGAGCTCCTACAATGAGCAGTTCTTC.